This is a list of T cell receptor beta chains from one sample in a study of CD8 T cells in ankylosing spondylitis. TCRdb reprocessed the 5' RACE reads via MiXCR and lists one record per CDR3 protein. There are about 220,000 distinct CDR3 sequences in the sample; around 19% occur only once, and roughly 43% lies in the top ten. Input material: blood, either unsorted or a sorted T cell fraction (not recorded which). The receptors were sampled from a male donor with ankylosing spondylitis. Both conserved end residues are part of each CDR3. The D gene is left open where the match is weak. The listing skips clone size in some rows; elsewhere it reads once, few, many or a size class.

d_call,clone_size,v_call,j_call,cdr3_aa,cdr3_nt
.,.,TRBV15,TRBJ1-5,CATSREDSPNQPQHF,TGTGCCACCAGCAGAGAGGACAGTCCCAATCAGCCCCAGCATTTT
.,few,TRBV12-3/TRBV12-4,TRBJ2-7,CASSPQGAEQYF,TGTGCCAGCAGTCCTCAGGGTGCCGAGCAGTACTTC
TRBD1,few,TRBV5-6,TRBJ1-1,CASSLWDRGQGNTEAFF,TGTGCCAGCAGCTTGTGGGACAGGGGGCAAGGGAACACTGAAGCTTTCTTT
TRBD2,once,TRBV3-1,TRBJ2-1,CASSQEGTSEHNEQFF,TGTGCCAGCAGCCAAGAGGGGACTAGCGAGCACAATGAGCAGTTCTTC
.,.,TRBV9,TRBJ2-7,CASSVGGDLNYEQYF,TGTGCCAGCAGCGTAGGGGGGGATTTAAACTACGAGCAGTACTTC
.,few,TRBV7-9,TRBJ2-7,CASSRPISGLPYEQYF,TGTGCCAGCAGCCGACCCATCTCGGGACTGCCTTACGAGCAGTACTTC
.,few,TRBV29-1,TRBJ1-1,CSVVGSGGATEAFF,TGCAGCGTTGTTGGATCTGGGGGGGCCACTGAAGCTTTCTTT
.,few,TRBV27,TRBJ2-2,CASSPLLGGAGELFF,TGTGCCAGCAGCCCCCTTTTAGGGGGGGCCGGGGAGCTGTTTTTT
TRBD2,many,TRBV4-2,TRBJ2-7,CASSQDGGGLAGAEQYF,TGTGCCAGCAGCCAAGATGGTGGGGGACTAGCGGGAGCCGAGCAGTACTTC
.,few,TRBV27,TRBJ1-5,CASSNRDGLNQPQHF,TGTGCCAGCAGCAACCGGGACGGGTTAAATCAGCCCCAGCATTTT
.,.,TRBV27,TRBJ1-1,CASSVIQGGEAFF,TGTGCCAGCAGTGTGATACAGGGAGGTGAAGCTTTCTTT
.,few,TRBV27,TRBJ1-1,CASSLFLNTEAFF,TGTGCCAGCAGTTTGTTCTTGAACACTGAAGCTTTCTTT
.,.,TRBV2,TRBJ2-7,CASSLHPSEGNEQYF,TGTGCCAGCAGTCTCCACCCCAGCGAAGGGAACGAGCAGTACTTC
.,.,TRBV12-3/TRBV12-4,TRBJ2-1,CASTPPPPGNEQFF,TGTGCCAGCACGCCTCCCCCCCCTGGCAATGAGCAGTTCTTC
.,.,TRBV20-1,TRBJ2-7,CSASPVGNQFGVSYEQYF,TGCAGTGCTAGCCCCGTCGGCAATCAATTCGGGGTTTCCTACGAGCAGTACTTC
TRBD1,.,TRBV10-3,TRBJ2-1,CAIRGDSFPYNEQFF,TGTGCCATCAGGGGGGACAGTTTCCCCTACAATGAGCAGTTCTTC
TRBD1,.,TRBV27,TRBJ2-3,CASSVTGATDTQYF,TGTGCCAGCAGCGTAACAGGGGCAACAGATACGCAGTATTTT
.,.,TRBV6-5,TRBJ1-1,CASSYGGTNTEAFF,TGTGCCAGCAGTTATGGGGGGACGAACACTGAAGCTTTCTTT
.,.,TRBV5-6,TRBJ1-2,CASSPRQDGYTF,TGTGCCAGCAGCCCTCGACAGGATGGCTACACCTTC
.,.,TRBV27,TRBJ1-5,CASSDSVYSNQPQHF,TGTGCCAGCAGTGACAGCGTTTATAGCAATCAGCCCCAGCATTTT
TRBD1,.,TRBV4-1,TRBJ2-1,CASSLTGQDGQFF,TGCGCCAGCAGCCTTACCGGACAGGACGGGCAGTTCTTC
TRBD2,.,TRBV4-2,TRBJ2-1,CASSQGAGGGYNEQFF,TGTGCCAGCAGCCAGGGAGCGGGAGGAGGATACAATGAGCAGTTCTTC
.,.,TRBV20-1,TRBJ2-2,CSARGGRHTGELFF,TGCAGTGCTAGAGGGGGTCGTCACACCGGGGAGCTGTTTTTT
.,few,TRBV9,TRBJ2-1,CASSGAYEQFF,TGTGCCAGCAGCGGGGCCTATGAGCAGTTCTTC
TRBD2,few,TRBV12-3/TRBV12-4,TRBJ2-7,CASSLGGTRGYF,TGTGCCAGCAGTTTGGGAGGGACGCGAGGGTACTTC
TRBD1,.,TRBV28,TRBJ2-5,CASSLVGDRARETQYF,TGTGCCAGCAGTTTGGTCGGGGACAGGGCGAGGGAGACCCAGTACTTC
.,.,TRBV28,TRBJ1-6,CASSFIKEGNNSPLHF,TGTGCCAGCAGTTTCATCAAGGAGGGAAACAATTCACCCCTCCACTTT
.,few,TRBV5-1,TRBJ2-3,CASSLFGPSPVDTQYF,TGCGCCAGCAGCTTGTTCGGGCCGTCACCTGTGGATACGCAGTATTTT
.,few,TRBV12-3/TRBV12-4,TRBJ2-1,CASRHTSNEQFF,TGTGCCAGCAGGCATACAAGCAATGAGCAGTTCTTC
.,.,TRBV19,TRBJ1-2,CASSSRDGPNYGYTF,TGTGCCAGTAGTAGCCGGGACGGCCCAAACTATGGCTACACCTTC
TRBD1,few,TRBV7-9,TRBJ1-1,CASSSTGETNTEAFF,TGTGCCAGCAGCTCTACAGGGGAGACGAACACTGAAGCTTTCTTT
.,.,TRBV6-5,TRBJ2-7,CASSYEGYPYEQYF,TGTGCCAGCAGTTACGAGGGGTACCCCTACGAGCAGTACTTC
.,few,TRBV28,TRBJ2-7,CASSSRDWGFYEQYF,TGTGCCAGCAGTTCCAGGGATTGGGGGTTCTACGAGCAGTACTTC
.,many,TRBV12-3/TRBV12-4,TRBJ2-7,CASSLKHTPYEQYF,TGTGCCAGCAGTTTGAAGCATACCCCCTACGAGCAGTACTTC
TRBD2,.,TRBV12-3/TRBV12-4,TRBJ2-7,CASSTTLAGSSHEQYF,TGTGCCAGCAGCACAACACTAGCGGGCTCCTCCCACGAGCAGTACTTC
.,many,TRBV27,TRBJ2-1,CASSPGTHNEQFF,TGTGCCAGCAGTCCCGGGACTCACAATGAGCAGTTCTTC
.,many,TRBV25-1,TRBJ2-1,CASSEAAAHEQFF,TGTGCCAGCAGTGAAGCGGCGGCCCATGAGCAGTTCTTC
.,.,TRBV7-2,TRBJ1-5,CASSSSSHQPQHF,TGTGCCAGCAGCTCAAGCAGCCATCAGCCCCAGCATTTT